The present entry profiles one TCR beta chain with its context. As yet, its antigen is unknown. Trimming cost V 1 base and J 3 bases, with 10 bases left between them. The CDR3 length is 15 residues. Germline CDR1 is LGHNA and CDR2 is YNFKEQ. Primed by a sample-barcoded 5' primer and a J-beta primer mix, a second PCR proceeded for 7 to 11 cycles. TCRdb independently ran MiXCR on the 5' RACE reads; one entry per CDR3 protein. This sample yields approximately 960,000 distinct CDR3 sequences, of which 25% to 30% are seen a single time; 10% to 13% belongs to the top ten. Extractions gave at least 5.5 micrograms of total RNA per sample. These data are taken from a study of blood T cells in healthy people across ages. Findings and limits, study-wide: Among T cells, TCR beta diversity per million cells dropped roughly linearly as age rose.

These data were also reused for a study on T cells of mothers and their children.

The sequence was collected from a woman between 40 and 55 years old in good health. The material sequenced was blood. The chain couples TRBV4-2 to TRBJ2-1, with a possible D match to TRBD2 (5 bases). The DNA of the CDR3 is TGTGCCAGCAGCCAAGGGGAACGGGACTACAATGAGCAGTTCTTC. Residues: CASSQGERDYNEQFF.